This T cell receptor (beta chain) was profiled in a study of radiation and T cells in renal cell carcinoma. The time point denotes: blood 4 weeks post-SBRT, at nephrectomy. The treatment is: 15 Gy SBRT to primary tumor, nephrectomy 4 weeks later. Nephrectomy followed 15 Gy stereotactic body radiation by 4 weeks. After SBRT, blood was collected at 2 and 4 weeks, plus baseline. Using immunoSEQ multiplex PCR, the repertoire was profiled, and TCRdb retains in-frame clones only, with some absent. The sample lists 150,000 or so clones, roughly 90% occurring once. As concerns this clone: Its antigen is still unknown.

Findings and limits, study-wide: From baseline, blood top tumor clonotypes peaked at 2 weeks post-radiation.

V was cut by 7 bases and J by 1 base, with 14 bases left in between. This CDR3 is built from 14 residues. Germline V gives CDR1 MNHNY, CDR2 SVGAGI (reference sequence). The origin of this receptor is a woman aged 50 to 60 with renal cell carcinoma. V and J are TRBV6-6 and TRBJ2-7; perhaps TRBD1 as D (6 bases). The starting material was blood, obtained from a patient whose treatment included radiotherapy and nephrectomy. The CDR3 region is CASTLMTGSYEQYF. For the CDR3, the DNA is TGTGCCAGCACCTTGATGACAGGATCCTACGAGCAGTACTTC.